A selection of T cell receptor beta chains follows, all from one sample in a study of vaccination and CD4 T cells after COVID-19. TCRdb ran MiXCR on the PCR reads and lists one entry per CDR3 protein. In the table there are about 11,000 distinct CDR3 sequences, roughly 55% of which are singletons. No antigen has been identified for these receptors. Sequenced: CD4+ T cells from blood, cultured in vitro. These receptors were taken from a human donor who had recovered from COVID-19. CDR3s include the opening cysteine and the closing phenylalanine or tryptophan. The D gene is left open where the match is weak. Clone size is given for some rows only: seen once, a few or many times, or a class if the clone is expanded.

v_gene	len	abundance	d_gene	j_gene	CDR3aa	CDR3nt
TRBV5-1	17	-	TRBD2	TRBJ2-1	CASSPQLAGGVGKEQFF	TGCGCCAGCAGCCCCCAACTAGCGGGAGGGGTTGGGAAGGAGCAGTTCTTC
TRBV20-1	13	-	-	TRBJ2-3	CSATRMGTDTQYF	TGCAGTGCTACCCGGATGGGCACAGATACGCAGTATTTT
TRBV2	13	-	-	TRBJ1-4	CASSDRGNEKLFF	TGTGCCAGCAGTGACAGGGGTAATGAAAAACTGTTTTTT
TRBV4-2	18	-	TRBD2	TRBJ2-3	CASSQGLAGGPSTDTQYF	TGTGCCAGCAGCCAAGGACTAGCGGGAGGGCCTAGCACAGATACGCAGTATTTT
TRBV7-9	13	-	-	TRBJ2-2	CASSLVETGELFF	TGTGCCAGCAGCTTAGTCGAAACCGGGGAGCTGTTTTTT
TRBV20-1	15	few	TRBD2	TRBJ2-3	CSARGGRGPPDTQYF	TGCAGTGCTAGAGGCGGGAGGGGCCCACCAGATACGCAGTATTTT
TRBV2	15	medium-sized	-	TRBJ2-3	CASSGVQGWTDTQYF	TGTGCCAGCAGTGGGGTCCAGGGCTGGACAGATACGCAGTATTTT
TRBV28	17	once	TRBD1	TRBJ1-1	CASSLWGDRGGNTEAFF	TGTGCCAGCAGTTTATGGGGCGACAGGGGCGGGAACACTGAAGCTTTCTTT
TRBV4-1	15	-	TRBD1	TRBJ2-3	CASSQWTGASDTQYF	TGCGCCAGCAGCCAGTGGACAGGGGCGTCAGATACGCAGTATTTT
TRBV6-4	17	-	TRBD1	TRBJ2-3	CASSSIPGQENTDTQYF	TGTGCCAGCAGTTCGATCCCCGGACAGGAAAACACAGATACGCAGTATTTT
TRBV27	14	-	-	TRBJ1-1	CASSYRGPNTEAFF	TGTGCCAGCAGTTACCGTGGACCTAACACTGAAGCTTTCTTT
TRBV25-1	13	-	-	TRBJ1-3	CATRQSSGNTIYF	TGTGCCACCCGTCAGAGCTCTGGAAACACCATATATTTT
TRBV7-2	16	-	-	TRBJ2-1	CASSLGVRGSYNEQFF	TGTGCCAGCAGCTTAGGTGTACGAGGCTCCTACAATGAGCAGTTCTTC
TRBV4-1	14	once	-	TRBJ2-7	CASSRDTANYEQYF	TGCGCCAGCAGCCGGGATACGGCCAACTACGAGCAGTACTTC
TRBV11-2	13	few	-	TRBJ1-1	CASSSHRNTEAFF	TGTGCCAGCAGCTCTCACAGGAACACTGAAGCTTTCTTT
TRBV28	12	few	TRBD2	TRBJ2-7	CASRGRIYEQYF	TGTGCCAGCCGCGGGAGGATCTACGAGCAGTACTTC
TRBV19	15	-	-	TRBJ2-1	CASSRGGSSYNEQFF	TGTGCCAGTAGTAGGGGCGGCAGCTCCTACAATGAGCAGTTCTTC
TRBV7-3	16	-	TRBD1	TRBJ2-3	CASSRTGTGGSDTQYF	TGTGCCAGCAGCCGAACCGGGACAGGGGGCTCAGATACGCAGTATTTT
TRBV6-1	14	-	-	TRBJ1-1	CASMEAGRLTQAFF	TGTGCCAGCATGGAAGCAGGGAGACTTACACAAGCTTTCTTT
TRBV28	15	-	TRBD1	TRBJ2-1	CASSDRGERYNEQFF	TGTGCCAGCAGTGACAGGGGGGAGAGGTACAATGAGCAGTTCTTC
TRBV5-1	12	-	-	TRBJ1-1	CASRRGDYPAFF	TGCGCCAGCCGAAGGGGAGACTACCCCGCTTTCTTT
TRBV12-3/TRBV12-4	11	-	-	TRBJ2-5	CASSFQVTQYF	TGTGCCAGCAGTTTTCAGGTGACCCAGTACTTC
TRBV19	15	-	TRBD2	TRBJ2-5	CASKGIAGLQETQYF	TGTGCCAGTAAGGGGATAGCGGGACTCCAAGAGACCCAGTACTTC
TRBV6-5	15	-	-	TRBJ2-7	CASSSPGLGTYEQYF	TGTGCCAGCAGTTCCCCAGGGTTGGGGACCTACGAGCAGTACTTC
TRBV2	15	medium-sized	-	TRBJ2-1	CASSELLGVVGEQFF	TGTGCCAGCAGTGAACTCCTAGGGGTAGTCGGGGAGCAGTTCTTC
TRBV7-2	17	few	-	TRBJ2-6	CASNLGWPFSGANVLTF	TGTGCCAGCAACCTTGGATGGCCCTTCTCTGGGGCCAACGTCCTGACTTTC
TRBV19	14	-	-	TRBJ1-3	CASIGGISGNTIYF	TGTGCCAGTATTGGCGGCATCTCTGGAAACACCATATATTTT
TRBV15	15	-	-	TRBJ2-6	CATSGRVGGANVLTF	TGTGCCACCAGCGGTAGGGTTGGTGGGGCCAACGTCCTGACTTTC
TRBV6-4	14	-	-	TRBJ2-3	CASSDGGSTDTQYF	TGTGCCAGCAGTGACGGCGGCAGCACAGATACGCAGTATTTT
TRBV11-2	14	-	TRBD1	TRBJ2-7	CASSHPGTAYEQYF	TGTGCCAGCAGTCACCCCGGGACAGCCTACGAGCAGTACTTC
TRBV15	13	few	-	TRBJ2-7	CATSRDYRYEQYF	TGTGCCACCAGCAGAGATTATCGATACGAGCAGTACTTC
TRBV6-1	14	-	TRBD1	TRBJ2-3	CASRRTGGADTQYF	TGTGCCAGCAGGCGGACAGGGGGTGCAGATACGCAGTATTTT
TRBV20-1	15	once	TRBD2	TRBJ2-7	CSASIPTSGSYEQYF	TGCAGTGCTAGTATACCGACTAGCGGGAGCTACGAGCAGTACTTC
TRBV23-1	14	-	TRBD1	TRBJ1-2	CASTPGQGDYGYTF	TGCGCCAGCACACCGGGACAGGGGGACTATGGCTACACCTTC
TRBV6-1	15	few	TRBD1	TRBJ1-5	CASSAAGGSNQPQHF	TGTGCCAGCAGTGCAGCAGGGGGGTCCAATCAGCCCCAGCATTTT
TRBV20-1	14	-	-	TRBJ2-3	CSARIGLSTDTQYF	TGCAGTGCTAGGATAGGACTTAGCACAGATACGCAGTATTTT
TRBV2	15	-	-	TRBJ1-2	CASRPITGRFYGYTF	TGTGCCAGCAGGCCCATAACAGGACGGTTCTATGGCTACACCTTC
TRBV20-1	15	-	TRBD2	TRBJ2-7	CSARPGTGGNYEQYF	TGCAGTGCTAGACCCGGGACGGGAGGAAATTACGAGCAGTACTTC
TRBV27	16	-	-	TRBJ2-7	CASTPRGRDGTYEQYF	TGTGCCAGTACCCCCAGGGGCCGGGACGGTACCTACGAGCAGTACTTC
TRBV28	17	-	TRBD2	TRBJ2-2	CASSSRSGLAGPGELFF	TGTGCCAGCAGTTCAAGATCGGGACTAGCGGGCCCCGGGGAGCTGTTTTTT
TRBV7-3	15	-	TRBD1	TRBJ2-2	CASSLEGAHTGELFF	TGTGCCAGCAGCTTAGAGGGGGCCCACACCGGGGAGCTGTTTTTT
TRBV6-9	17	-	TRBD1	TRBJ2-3	CASTRTGGDELTDTQYF	TGTGCCAGCACCCGGACAGGGGGCGATGAGTTGACAGATACGCAGTATTTT
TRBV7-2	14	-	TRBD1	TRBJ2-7	CASSSGQGAYEQYF	TGTGCCAGCAGCTCAGGACAGGGGGCCTACGAGCAGTACTTC
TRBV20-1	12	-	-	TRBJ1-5	CSAGANDQPQHF	TGCAGTGCTGGGGCTAACGATCAGCCCCAGCATTTT
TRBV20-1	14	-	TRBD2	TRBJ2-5	CSARALAGEETQYF	TGCAGTGCTAGAGCTCTAGCGGGAGAAGAGACCCAGTACTTC
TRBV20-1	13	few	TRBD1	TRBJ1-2	CSARHRDSYGYTF	TGCAGTGCTCGACACCGGGACAGCTATGGCTACACCTTC
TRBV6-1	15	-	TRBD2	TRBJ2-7	CASSRTSGGTYEQYF	TGTGCCAGCAGTCGGACTAGCGGGGGAACCTACGAGCAGTACTTC
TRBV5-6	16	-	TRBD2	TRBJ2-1	CASSPGPSGGGNEQFF	TGTGCCAGCAGCCCGGGCCCCAGCGGGGGGGGCAATGAGCAGTTCTTC
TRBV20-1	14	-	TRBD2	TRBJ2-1	CSAALSGRYNEQFF	TGCAGTGCTGCACTCAGCGGGAGGTACAATGAGCAGTTCTTC
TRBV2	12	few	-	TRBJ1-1	CASTDSPIEAFF	TGTGCCAGCACCGACAGTCCCATTGAAGCTTTCTTT
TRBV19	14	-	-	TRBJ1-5	CASSGVSSNQPQHF	TGTGCCAGTAGTGGGGTCAGTAGCAATCAGCCCCAGCATTTT
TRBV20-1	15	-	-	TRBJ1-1	CSARDLQEGYTEAFF	TGCAGTGCTAGAGACCTTCAGGAGGGATACACTGAAGCTTTCTTT
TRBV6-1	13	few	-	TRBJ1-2	CASSKDGNYGYTF	TGTGCCAGCAGTAAGGACGGAAACTATGGCTACACCTTC